A single sample is the source of the 8 T cell receptor beta chains below, sequenced in a study of PD-1 blockade in classical Hodgkin lymphoma. Patients all relapsed after autologous stem cell transplantation, and there was variation in brentuximab vedotin exposure. Generated by immunoSEQ multiplex PCR, the TCRdb table keeps only in-frame clones and is missing some. The sample lists about 30,000 clones; more than 65% were seen once. Source: peripheral blood mononuclear cells (PBMCs), taken before the second cycle of nivolumab. All receptors derive from a human donor with classical Hodgkin lymphoma.

The V call is TRBV6-1, the J call TRBJ2-1, with D uncertain. V dropped 5 bases and J dropped 5 bases, with 10 bases sitting between them. Germline CDR1 is MNHNS and CDR2 is SASEGT. This CDR3 has 13 amino acids. Here the CDR3 DNA reads TGTGCCAGCAGTCCCCGCCCTGACAATGAGCAGTTCTTC. This encodes CASSPRPDNEQFF.

The chain links TRBV18 to TRBJ2-6; D possibly corresponds to TRBD2 (5 bases). V lost 2 bases and J lost 0, with 8 bases in between. In germline, CDR1 is KGHSH, CDR2 LQKENI. This CDR3 is built from 16 residues. This CDR3 reads CASSPGGTSGANVLTF. CDR3 nucleotide sequence: TGTGCCAGCTCACCAGGAGGCACCTCTGGGGCCAACGTCCTGACTTTC.

This clone was detected only a few times. In DNA, the CDR3 is TGTGCCAGTAGTACGGCTCGACTTGCGAACACTGAAGCTTTCTTT. As protein: CASSTARLANTEAFF. The V call is TRBV19, the J call TRBJ1-1; D gene ambiguous. Trimming shortened V by 4 bases and J by 1 base, and 13 bases separated the two germline ends. The V gene's germline CDR1 is LNHDA and CDR2 SQIVND (reference sequence). The CDR3 consists of 15 residues. The variable domain in full, completed from reference TRBV19 and TRBJ1-1, reads DGGITQSPKYLFRKEGQNVTLSCEQNLNHDAMYWYRQDPGQGLRLIYYSQIVNDFQKGDIAEGYSVSREKKESFPLTVTSAQKNPTAFYLCASSTARLANTEAFFGQGTRLTVV.

The chain joins TRBV5-5 to TRBJ2-2; D ambiguous. The length of the CDR3 is 17 residues. The germline gives CDR1 SGHKS, CDR2 YYEKEE (reference sequence). With 4 bases removed from V and 2 bases from J, the gap between germline ends came to 18 bases. This CDR3 is CASSPGPYLSNTGELFF. The CDR3, as DNA: TGTGCCAGCAGCCCCGGCCCATACTTATCCAACACCGGGGAGCTGTTTTTT.

V and J are TRBV27 and TRBJ2-5, with 8 bases identical to TRBD1. CDR3 length: 14 residues. Trimming removed 8 bases from V and 5 bases from J; junction bases left unmatched: 10. The germline CDR1 and CDR2 sequences are MNHEY and SMNVEV (reference sequence). CDR3 loop: CASSVTGGSETQYF. DNA of the CDR3: TGTGCCAGCTCCGTTACAGGGGGAAGCGAGACCCAGTACTTC.

This clone appeared a single time. This chain links TRBV19 with TRBJ1-5, with 8 bases that match TRBD1. In germline, CDR1 is LNHDA, CDR2 SQIVND (reference sequence). The length of the CDR3 is 15 residues. Trimming at V came to 7 bases and at J to 2 bases, leaving 7 bases not matched to a gene. DNA for the CDR3: TGTGCCAGTAAGGATTCAGGGGGCGGCAATCAGCCCCAGCATTTT. Translated, it gives CASKDSGGGNQPQHF. Complete variable domain (other parts from reference TRBV19 and TRBJ1-5): DGGITQSPKYLFRKEGQNVTLSCEQNLNHDAMYWYRQDPGQGLRLIYYSQIVNDFQKGDIAEGYSVSREKKESFPLTVTSAQKNPTAFYLCASKDSGGGNQPQHFGDGTRLSIL.

CDR3 nucleotide sequence: TGTGCCAGCTACGAGAGCTCTGGAAACACCATATATTTT. As protein: CASYESSGNTIYF. This chain uses TRBV28 with TRBJ1-3; unclear D gene. Germline loops: CDR1 MDHEN, CDR2 SYDVKM. This CDR3 spans 13 amino acids. Between the trimmed V and J ends, which lost 8 bases and 0 bases, there was a span of 8 bases.

V gene TRBV19 combines with J gene TRBJ1-6; tentative D call: TRBD1 (5 bases). The V end was cut by 8 bases, the J end by 4 bases, with 12 bases between. The CDR3 has 14 amino acids. The germline CDR1 and CDR2 sequences are LNHDA and SQIVND (reference sequence). The CDR3 region has the DNA TGTGCCAGTCGTCAGGGCGATTATAATTCACCCCTCCACTTT. The encoded protein is CASRQGDYNSPLHF.